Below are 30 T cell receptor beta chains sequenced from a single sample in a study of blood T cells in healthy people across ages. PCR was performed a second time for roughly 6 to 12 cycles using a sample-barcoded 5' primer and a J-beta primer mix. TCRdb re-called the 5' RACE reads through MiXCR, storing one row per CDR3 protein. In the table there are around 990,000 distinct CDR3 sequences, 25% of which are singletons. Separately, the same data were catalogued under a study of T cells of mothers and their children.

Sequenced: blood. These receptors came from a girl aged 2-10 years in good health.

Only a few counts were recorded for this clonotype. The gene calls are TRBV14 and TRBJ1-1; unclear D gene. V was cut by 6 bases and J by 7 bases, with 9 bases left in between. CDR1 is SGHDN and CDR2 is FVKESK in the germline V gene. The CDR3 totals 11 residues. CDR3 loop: CASRGGNEAFF. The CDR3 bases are TGTGCCAGCAGGGGAGGGAATGAAGCTTTCTTT.

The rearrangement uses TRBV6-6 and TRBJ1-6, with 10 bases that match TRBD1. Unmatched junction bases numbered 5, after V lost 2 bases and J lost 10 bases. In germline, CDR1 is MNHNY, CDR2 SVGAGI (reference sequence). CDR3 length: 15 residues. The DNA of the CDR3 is TGTGCCAGCAGTTACGCCGGGACAGGGGCCTCACCCCTCCACTTT. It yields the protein CASSYAGTGASPLHF.

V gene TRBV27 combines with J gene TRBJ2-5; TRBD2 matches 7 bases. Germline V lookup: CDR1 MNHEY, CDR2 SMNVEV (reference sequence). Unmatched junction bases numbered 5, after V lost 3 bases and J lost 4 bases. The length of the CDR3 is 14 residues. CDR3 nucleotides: TGTGCCAGCAGTTTCCGCGGGAGTTCAGAGACCCAGTACTTC. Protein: CASSFRGSSETQYF.

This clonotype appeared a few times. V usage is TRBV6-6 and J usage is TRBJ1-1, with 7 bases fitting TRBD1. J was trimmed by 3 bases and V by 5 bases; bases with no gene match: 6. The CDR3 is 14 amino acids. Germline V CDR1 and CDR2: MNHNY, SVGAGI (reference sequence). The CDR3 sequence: CASSATGIYTEAFF. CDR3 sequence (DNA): TGTGCCAGCAGTGCGACAGGGATTTACACTGAAGCTTTCTTT.

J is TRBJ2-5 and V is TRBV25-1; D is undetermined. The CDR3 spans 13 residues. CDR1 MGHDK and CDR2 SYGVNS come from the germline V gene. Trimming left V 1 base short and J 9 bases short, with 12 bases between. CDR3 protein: CASSESPQTSQYF. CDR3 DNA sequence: TGTGCCAGCAGTGAATCCCCACAAACTTCCCAGTACTTC. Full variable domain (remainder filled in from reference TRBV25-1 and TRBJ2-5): EADIYQTPRYLVIGTGKKITLECSQTMGHDKMYWYQQDPGMELHLIHYSYGVNSTEKGDLSSESTVSRIRTEHFPLTLESARPSHTSQYLCASSESPQTSQYFGPGTRLLVL.

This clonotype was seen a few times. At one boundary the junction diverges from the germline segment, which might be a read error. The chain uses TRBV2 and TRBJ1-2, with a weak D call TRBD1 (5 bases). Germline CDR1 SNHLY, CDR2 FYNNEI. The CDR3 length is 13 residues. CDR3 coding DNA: TGCGCCAGCAGTGGGACCCCGGACTATGGCTACACCTTC. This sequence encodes CASSGTPDYGYTF.

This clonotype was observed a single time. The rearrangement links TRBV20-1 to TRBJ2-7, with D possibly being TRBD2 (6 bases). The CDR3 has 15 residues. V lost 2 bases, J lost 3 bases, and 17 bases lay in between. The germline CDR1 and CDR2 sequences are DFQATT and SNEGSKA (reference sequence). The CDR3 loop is CSARPSSGLDYEQYF. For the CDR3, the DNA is TGCAGTGCTAGACCTAGCTCGGGACTGGACTACGAGCAGTACTTC.

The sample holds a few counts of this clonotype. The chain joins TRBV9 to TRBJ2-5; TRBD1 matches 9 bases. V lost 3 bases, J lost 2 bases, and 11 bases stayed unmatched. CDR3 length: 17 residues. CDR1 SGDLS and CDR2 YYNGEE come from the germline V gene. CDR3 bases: TGTGCCAGCAGCGCCATAGACCGGGACAGGGAACAAGAGACCCAGTACTTC. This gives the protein CASSAIDRDREQETQYF.

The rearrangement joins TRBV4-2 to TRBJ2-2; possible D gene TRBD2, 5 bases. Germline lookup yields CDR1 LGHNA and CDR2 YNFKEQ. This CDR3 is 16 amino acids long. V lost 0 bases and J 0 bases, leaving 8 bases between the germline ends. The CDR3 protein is CASSQDERPNTGELFF. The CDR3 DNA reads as TGTGCCAGCAGCCAAGATGAGCGGCCGAACACCGGGGAGCTGTTTTTT.

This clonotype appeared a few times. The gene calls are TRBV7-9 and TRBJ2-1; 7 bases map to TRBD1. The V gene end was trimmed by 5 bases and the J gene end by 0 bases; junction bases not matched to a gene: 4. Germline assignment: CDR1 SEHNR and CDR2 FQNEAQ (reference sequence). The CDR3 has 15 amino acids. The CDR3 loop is CASSHRDSSYNEQFF. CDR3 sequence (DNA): TGTGCCAGCAGCCACCGGGACAGCTCCTACAATGAGCAGTTCTTC.

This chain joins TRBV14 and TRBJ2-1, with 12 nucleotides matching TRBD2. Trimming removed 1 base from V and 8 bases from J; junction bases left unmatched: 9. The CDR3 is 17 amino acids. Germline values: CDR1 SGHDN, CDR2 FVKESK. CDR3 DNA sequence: TGTGCCAGCAGCCAAGTGTGGCTAGCGGGGGGGCTAGATGAGCAGTTCTTC. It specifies CASSQVWLAGGLDEQFF.

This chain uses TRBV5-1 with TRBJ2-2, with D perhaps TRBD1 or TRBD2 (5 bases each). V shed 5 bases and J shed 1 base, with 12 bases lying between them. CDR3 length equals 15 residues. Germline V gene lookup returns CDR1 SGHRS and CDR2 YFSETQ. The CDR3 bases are TGCGCCAGCAGTTGGGACGGACAGAACACCGGGGAGCTGTTTTTT. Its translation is CASSWDGQNTGELFF.

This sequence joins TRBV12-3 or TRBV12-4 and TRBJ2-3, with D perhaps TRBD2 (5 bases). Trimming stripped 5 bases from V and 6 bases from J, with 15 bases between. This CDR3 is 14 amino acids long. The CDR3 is CASSLSETGDTQYF. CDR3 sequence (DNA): TGTGCCAGCAGTCTTTCTGAGACGGGGGATACGCAGTATTTT.

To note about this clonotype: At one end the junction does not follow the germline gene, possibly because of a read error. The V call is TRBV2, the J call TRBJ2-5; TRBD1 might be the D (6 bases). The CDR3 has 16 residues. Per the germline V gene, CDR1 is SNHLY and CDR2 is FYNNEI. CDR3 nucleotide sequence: TGTGCCAGCGGTGAAGGAGTCAGGGGAGATCGAGAGACCCAGTACTTC. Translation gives CASGEGVRGDRETQYF.

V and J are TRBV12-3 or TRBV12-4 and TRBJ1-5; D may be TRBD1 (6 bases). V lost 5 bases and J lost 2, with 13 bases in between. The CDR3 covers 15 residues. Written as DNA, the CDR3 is TGTGCCAGCAGTAGAGGGGGGAATGGCAATCAGCCCCAGCATTTT. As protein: CASSRGGNGNQPQHF.

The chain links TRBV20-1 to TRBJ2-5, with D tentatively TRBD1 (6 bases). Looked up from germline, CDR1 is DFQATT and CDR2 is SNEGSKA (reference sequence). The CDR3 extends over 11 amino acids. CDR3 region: CSGTWQETQYF. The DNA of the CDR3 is TGCAGCGGGACATGGCAAGAGACCCAGTACTTC.

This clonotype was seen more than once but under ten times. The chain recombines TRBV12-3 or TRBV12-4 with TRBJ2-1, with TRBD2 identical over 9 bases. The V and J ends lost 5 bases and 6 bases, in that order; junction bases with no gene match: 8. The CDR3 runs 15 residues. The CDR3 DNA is TGTGCCAGCAGTCAGGGGACTAGCCCGGCCAATGAGCAGTTCTTC. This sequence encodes CASSQGTSPANEQFF.

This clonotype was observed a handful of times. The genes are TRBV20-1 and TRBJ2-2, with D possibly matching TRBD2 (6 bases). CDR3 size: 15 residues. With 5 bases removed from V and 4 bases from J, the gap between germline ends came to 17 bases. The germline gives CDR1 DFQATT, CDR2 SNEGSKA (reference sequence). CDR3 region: CSALTTETSTGELFF. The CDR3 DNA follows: TGCAGTGCTCTAACGACCGAGACTAGCACCGGGGAGCTGTTTTTT.

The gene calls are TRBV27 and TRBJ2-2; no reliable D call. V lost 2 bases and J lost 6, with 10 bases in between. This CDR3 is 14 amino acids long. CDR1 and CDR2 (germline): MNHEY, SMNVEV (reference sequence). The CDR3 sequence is CASSLLELPGELFF. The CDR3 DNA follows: TGTGCCAGCAGTTTACTCGAGCTCCCCGGGGAGCTGTTTTTT.

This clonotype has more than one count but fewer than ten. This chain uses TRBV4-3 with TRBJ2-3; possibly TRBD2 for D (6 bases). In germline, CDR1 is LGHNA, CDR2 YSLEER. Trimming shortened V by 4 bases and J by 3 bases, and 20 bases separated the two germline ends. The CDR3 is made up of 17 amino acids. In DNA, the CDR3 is TGCGCCAGCAGCCTCGAGACTAGTCCTATTGGAACAGATACGCAGTATTTT. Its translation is CASSLETSPIGTDTQYF.

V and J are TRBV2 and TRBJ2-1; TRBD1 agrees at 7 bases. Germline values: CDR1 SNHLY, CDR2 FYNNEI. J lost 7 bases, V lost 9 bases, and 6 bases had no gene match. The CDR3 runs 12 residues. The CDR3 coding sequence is TGTGCCAGACGGTCCAGGGGGAATGAGCAGTTCTTC. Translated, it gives CARRSRGNEQFF.

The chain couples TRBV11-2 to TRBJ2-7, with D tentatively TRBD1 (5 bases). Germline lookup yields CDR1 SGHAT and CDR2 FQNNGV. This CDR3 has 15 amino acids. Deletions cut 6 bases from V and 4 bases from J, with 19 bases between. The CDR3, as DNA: TGTGCCAGCAGGAAAACCTGGGTGGGGCCTTACGAGCAGTACTTC. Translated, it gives CASRKTWVGPYEQYF.

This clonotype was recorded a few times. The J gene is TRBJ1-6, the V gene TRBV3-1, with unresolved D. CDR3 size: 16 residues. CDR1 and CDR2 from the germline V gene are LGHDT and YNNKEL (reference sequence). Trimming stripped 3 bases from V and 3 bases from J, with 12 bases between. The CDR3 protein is CASSHPTLFYNSPLHF. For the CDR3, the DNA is TGTGCCAGCAGCCATCCGACCCTTTTCTATAATTCACCCCTCCACTTT.

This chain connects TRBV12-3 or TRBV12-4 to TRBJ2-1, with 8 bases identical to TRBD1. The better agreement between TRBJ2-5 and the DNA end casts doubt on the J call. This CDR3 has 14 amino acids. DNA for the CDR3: TGTGCCAGCAGAAGGACAGGGTTGGGGGAGACCCAGTACTTC. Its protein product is CASRRTGLGETQYF.

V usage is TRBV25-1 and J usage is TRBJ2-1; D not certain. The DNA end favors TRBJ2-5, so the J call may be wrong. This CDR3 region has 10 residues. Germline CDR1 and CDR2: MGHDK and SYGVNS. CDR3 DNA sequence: TGTGCCACCGGTTTGGAGACCCAGTACTTC. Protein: CATGLETQYF.

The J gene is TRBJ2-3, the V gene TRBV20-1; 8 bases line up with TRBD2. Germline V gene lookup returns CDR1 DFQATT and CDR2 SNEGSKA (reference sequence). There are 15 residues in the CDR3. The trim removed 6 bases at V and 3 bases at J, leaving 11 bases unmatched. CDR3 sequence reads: CSAPGHGGRTDTQYF. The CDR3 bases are TGCAGTGCCCCCGGGCATGGCGGGAGGACAGATACGCAGTATTTT.

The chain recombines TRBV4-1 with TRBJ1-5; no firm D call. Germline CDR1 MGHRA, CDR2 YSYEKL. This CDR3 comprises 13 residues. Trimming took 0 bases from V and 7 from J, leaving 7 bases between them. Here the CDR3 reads CASSQDGYQPQHF. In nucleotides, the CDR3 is TGCGCCAGCAGCCAAGACGGTTACCAGCCCCAGCATTTT.

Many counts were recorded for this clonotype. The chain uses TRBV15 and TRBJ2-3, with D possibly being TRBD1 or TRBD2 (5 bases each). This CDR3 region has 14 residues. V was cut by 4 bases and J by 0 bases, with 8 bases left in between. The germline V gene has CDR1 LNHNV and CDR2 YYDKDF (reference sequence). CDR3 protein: CATSTRDSTDTQYF. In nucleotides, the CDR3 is TGTGCCACCAGCACCCGGGACAGCACAGATACGCAGTATTTT.

CDR3 in DNA: TGCGCCAGCAGCTTGTGGCCGGGTAGCAATCAGCCCCAGCATTTT. This translates into CASSLWPGSNQPQHF. The chain employs TRBV5-1 and TRBJ1-5; D call uncertain. The CDR3 extends over 15 amino acids. From germline, CDR1 is SGHRS and CDR2 YFSETQ. The ends were cut back, 1 base at V and 0 bases at J, with 8 bases in the middle.

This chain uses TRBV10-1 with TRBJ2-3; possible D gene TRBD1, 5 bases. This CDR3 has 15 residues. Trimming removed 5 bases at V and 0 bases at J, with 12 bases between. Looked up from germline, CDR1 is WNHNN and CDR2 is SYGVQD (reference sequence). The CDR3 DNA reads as TGCGCCAGCAGTCCGACAGACCCCAGCACAGATACGCAGTATTTT. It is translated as CASSPTDPSTDTQYF.